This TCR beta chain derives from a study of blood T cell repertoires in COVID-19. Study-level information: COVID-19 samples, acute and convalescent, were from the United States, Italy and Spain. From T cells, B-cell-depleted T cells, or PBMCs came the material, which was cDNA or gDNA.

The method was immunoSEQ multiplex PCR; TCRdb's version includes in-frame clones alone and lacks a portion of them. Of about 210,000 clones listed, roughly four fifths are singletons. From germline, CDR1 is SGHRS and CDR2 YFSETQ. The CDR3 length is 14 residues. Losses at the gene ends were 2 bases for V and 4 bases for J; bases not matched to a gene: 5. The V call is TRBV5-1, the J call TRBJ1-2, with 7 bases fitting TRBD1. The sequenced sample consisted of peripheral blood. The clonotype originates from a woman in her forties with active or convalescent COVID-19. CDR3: CASSLTGAVYGYTF. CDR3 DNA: TGCGCCAGCAGCTTAACAGGGGCGGTCTATGGCTACACCTTC.